This TCR beta chain was observed in a study of blood T cell repertoires in COVID-19. Using immunoSEQ multiplex PCR, the repertoire was profiled, and TCRdb retains in-frame clones only, with some absent. The data show some 260,000 clones, with about 86% seen just once and under 4.5% held by the top ten. Unmatched junction bases numbered 13, after V lost 4 bases and J lost 4 bases. In germline, CDR1 is MNHEY, CDR2 SMNVEV (reference sequence). CDR3 size: 17 residues. The chain recombines TRBV27 with TRBJ1-1; 9 bases map to TRBD1. Sequenced: PBMCs or T cells enriched from blood (not recorded which). The TCR was taken from a man aged 25 to 40 with acute COVID-19. CDR3 sequence reads: CASSSYRGRAGSTEAFF. DNA for the CDR3: TGTGCCAGCAGTTCCTACAGGGGGCGCGCGGGGAGCACTGAAGCTTTCTTT.